Below, one TCR beta chain is given with its context. Antigen specificity is unknown. CDR3 length: 15 residues. Germline lookup yields CDR1 DFQATT and CDR2 SNEGSKA (reference sequence). With V trimmed by 5 bases and J by 1 base, 8 bases remained unmatched. This sample is drawn from a study of Graves' ophthalmopathy and Graves' hyperthyroidism. Looking at the study overall: No progression to ophthalmopathy over 18 months defined stable hyperthyroidism. General study results and limits: The blood repertoire also included most expanded thyroid clonotypes above 0.001 frequency.

As the template, RNA transcripts were used to amplify TCR beta CDR3 regions. Following a first-round RT-PCR that used HTBI primers, a second-round multiplex PCR was carried out. In TCRdb, the multiplex PCR reads were re-called with MiXCR into one record per CDR3 protein. The sample has about 590,000 distinct CDR3 sequences, about two fifths seen once; the top ten hold about 4.2%. The clonotype comes from an adult man with Graves' hyperthyroidism. The genes are TRBV20-1 and TRBJ2-7; the match to TRBD2 covers 10 bases. Sequencing was done on a sample of peripheral blood or thyroid tissue (not recorded which). This CDR3 is CSAPDLAGASYEQYF. The CDR3 bases are TGCAGTGCTCCGGATCTAGCGGGAGCGTCCTACGAGCAGTACTTC.